The present entry profiles one T cell receptor (beta chain) with its context. Its antigen specificity is not known. No base quality values were provided; no much bigger clone lies one nucleotide off. CDR1 and CDR2 are drawn from the germline V gene: SNHLY, FYNNEI. The CDR3, cysteine through phenylalanine, is 13 amino acids long. Only CDR3 DNA is held: 39 bases, read in frame from base 1. A distance of 9 bases separates the germline ends of V and J, which lose 5 bases and 4 bases respectively. The data belong to a study of molecular identifiers for immune sequencing clone quantification (dated by TCRdb to the late 2010s). For the study in its entirety: For a replicate experiment, the RNA from either approximately 20,000 or 100,000 naive CD8 T cells was divided into five aliquots, and four of those aliquots went on to sequencing. CD8 T cells were used in a methods study to benchmark molecular-identifier clustering-based TCR repertoire sequencing (MIDCIRS) and TCR RNA copy counting.

Receptor amplification or capture employed PCR. Data came from an Illumina HiSeq 4000. Preparation of bulk TCR libraries followed a previously described approach, with the TCR primers listed in Table S5. Purification of total RNA was performed with the Qiagen AllPrep DNA/RNA kit. Before analysis, reads from multiple sequencing runs of the same library were pooled. Per the source publication's procedure: Reads were retained only if the reads had an exact TCR constant sequence, and the retained reads were trimmed to 150 nt and grouped according to their 12-nt molecular barcodes. Reads within each barcode group were sub-clustered using a 15% Levenshtein threshold, and quality-weighted consensus sequences were constructed for each RNA molecule. Non-functional sequences were removed, as were lower-count sequences one edit away from another. Based on a fit of two negative binomial distributions, barcode sub-clusters having less than 20% of the maximum read count were discarded. The public reads were reanalyzed by TCRdb: fastp trimming at Q25, MiXCR alignment, in-frame beta chains only. Each entry merges the rows of one CDR3 protein and shows their most common DNA and genes. The V and J calls and clone size come from TCRdb's table, not from the authors' own analysis. This sample has about 300,000 distinct CDR3 sequences in its table, and around a fifth of those were observed once. The top ten clones comprise 0.81% of the sample.

Libraries of naive CD8 T cells were built from approximately 22,000 to 940,000 sorted cells, with 10%, 30% or 50% of the purified RNA used. Naive CD8 T cells were FACS-sorted as CD8+CD4-CCR7+CD45RA+ on a BD FACSAria II into RLT Plus buffer. To test detection sensitivity, Jurkat RNA equal to around 10 TCR copies was added to samples of about 20,000-1,000,000 naive CD8 T cells. CD8 T cells were enriched using RosetteSep CD8+ T Cell Enrichment Cocktail and Ficoll-Paque, and the enriched cells then underwent ACK red cell lysis. Beyond this particular receptor, the publication reports: In CMV-specific effector cells, clones with more than 20 RNA copies accounted for over 97% of molecules, whereas in naive cells such clones accounted for under 1%. Modeling estimated about 3.3 recovered TCR RNA copies per cell, compared with approximately 9.5 by digital PCR, which implies roughly 30% capture efficiency. Highly expanded clone sizes could be underestimated because identical TCR molecules may share a barcode. The naive libraries included spiked-in Jurkat TCR RNA (more than nine copies' worth), and this Jurkat TCR RNA is not part of the donor repertoire. A single cell's worth of spiked-in Jurkat TCR RNA was reported detectable even among around 1 million naive CD8 T cells. Without barcode sub-clustering, chimeric consensus sequences inflated TCR diversity; chimeras reached as high as 47%.

The TCR originated in a human donor in good health. Some libraries in this study had Jurkat cell RNA spiked in. The chain was built from TRBV2 and TRBJ2-1; the D gene cannot be resolved reliably. Sequenced: naive CD8+ T cells from blood, with Jurkat cell RNA spiked in. Sample cell subset or site, as interpreted from the label and publication: FACS-sorted CD8+CD4-CCR7+CD45RA+ naive T cells. The nucleotide sequence reads as follows: TGTGCCAGCAGTCTTTACAGTTACAATGAGCAGTTCTTC. Protein translation: CASSLYSYNEQFF. The full variable domain, with segments outside the CDR3 supplied by the reference TRBV2 and TRBJ2-1 proteins, appears as EPEVTQTPSHQVTQMGQEVILRCVPISNHLYFYWYRQILGQKVEFLVSFYNNEISEKSEIFDDQFSVERPDGSNFTLKIRSTKLEDSAMYFCASSLYSYNEQFFGPGTRLTVL.